This entry is about one T cell receptor beta chain. The entry originates in a study of blood T cell repertoires in COVID-19. This CDR3 region has 13 residues. V lost 5 bases to trimming and J lost 2 bases; unmatched junction nucleotides: 2. Germline lookup yields CDR1 SGHVS and CDR2 FQNEAQ. Libraries were prepared by immunoSEQ multiplex PCR; TCRdb keeps only in-frame clonotypes and omits some of them. Of 150,000 to 200,000 clones listed, around 89% are singletons. This receptor was obtained from a woman aged 45-65 years who had recovered from COVID-19. The sample was PBMCs or T cells enriched from blood (not recorded which). The rearrangement joins TRBV7-8 to TRBJ2-5; TRBD1 matches 7 bases. The DNA of the CDR3 is TGTGCCAGCAGCAGGGACAGACAAGAGACCCAGTACTTC. It codes for CASSRDRQETQYF.